Listed below are T cell receptor beta chains from one sample, sequenced in a study of blood T cell repertoires in COVID-19. Clones were sequenced by immunoSEQ multiplex PCR, and TCRdb holds only the in-frame ones, with some missing. The sample has some 190,000 clones, roughly 87% seen once; the top ten hold around 8%. The sample taken for sequencing was peripheral blood. Source of these receptors: a woman aged 60-75 years with COVID-19, enrolled during active disease. Each CDR3 is given with its conserved first and last residue.

J gene: TRBJ2-5
V gene: TRBV11-3
CDR3 protein: CASSTGLAGETQYF

J gene: TRBJ1-6
V gene: TRBV5-7
CDR3 protein: CASSLVTGGIGNSPLHF

J gene: TRBJ2-3
V gene: TRBV5-1
CDR3 protein: CASSYSSTSENTDTQYF

J gene: TRBJ1-5
V gene: TRBV24-1
CDR3 protein: CATSEGTADSNQPQHF

J gene: TRBJ2-1
V gene: TRBV11-2
CDR3 protein: CASSPGQYNEQFF

J gene: TRBJ2-3
V gene: TRBV5-5
CDR3 protein: CASSLERGTQYF

J gene: TRBJ2-3
V gene: TRBV4-3
CDR3 protein: CASSPLLAGGGDTQYF

J gene: TRBJ2-7
V gene: TRBV7-8
CDR3 protein: CASSLSGVSSYEQYF

J gene: TRBJ2-3
V gene: TRBV7-2
CDR3 protein: CASSASRGPTDTQYF

J gene: TRBJ1-5
V gene: TRBV11-3
CDR3 protein: CASSYNLLRQRGNQPQHF

J gene: TRBJ2-6
V gene: TRBV7-3
CDR3 protein: CASSPTHSSGANVLTF

J gene: TRBJ1-6
V gene: TRBV18
CDR3 protein: CASSPQGTPLHF

J gene: TRBJ1-1
V gene: TRBV27
CDR3 protein: CASSSTGFAEAFF

J gene: TRBJ2-3
V gene: TRBV6-2/TRBV6-3
CDR3 protein: CASSYPGAQTDTQYF

J gene: TRBJ1-5
V gene: TRBV27
CDR3 protein: CASSPLNSNQPQHF

J gene: TRBJ1-6
V gene: TRBV7-2
CDR3 protein: CASSFRQGNSPLHF

J gene: TRBJ2-7
V gene: TRBV3-1/TRBV3-2
CDR3 protein: CASSLMTGAYEQYF

J gene: TRBJ2-6
V gene: TRBV21-1
CDR3 protein: CASSTSSGANVLTF

J gene: TRBJ2-2
V gene: TRBV18
CDR3 protein: CASSPPRDLNTGELFF

J gene: TRBJ2-1
V gene: TRBV3-1/TRBV3-2
CDR3 protein: CASSQGLAGDNEQFF

J gene: TRBJ2-7
V gene: TRBV25-1
CDR3 protein: CASSETGTGYEQYF

J gene: TRBJ1-2
V gene: TRBV2
CDR3 protein: CASVRQGDYGYTF

J gene: TRBJ1-2
V gene: TRBV19
CDR3 protein: CASSPGQSYGYTF

J gene: TRBJ2-2
V gene: TRBV11-2
CDR3 protein: CASSLARSGELFF

J gene: TRBJ1-1
V gene: TRBV7-9
CDR3 protein: CASSLQGPWNTEAFF

J gene: TRBJ2-1
V gene: TRBV27
CDR3 protein: CASSSQGVGNEQFF

J gene: TRBJ1-6
V gene: TRBV5-4
CDR3 protein: CASSSRGGTSNSPLHF

J gene: TRBJ2-3
V gene: TRBV11-2
CDR3 protein: CASSPSLAGDGVTQYF

J gene: TRBJ1-1
V gene: TRBV11-2
CDR3 protein: CASSLVGVGNTEAFF

J gene: TRBJ2-4
V gene: TRBV20-1
CDR3 protein: CSASYRGFFNIQYF

J gene: TRBJ1-5
V gene: TRBV7-9
CDR3 protein: CASSLGWEEPQHF

J gene: TRBJ2-6
V gene: TRBV7-6
CDR3 protein: CASSKSGRGNSGANVLTF

J gene: TRBJ2-3
V gene: TRBV6-5
CDR3 protein: CASSYSAGSDTQYF

J gene: TRBJ2-7
V gene: TRBV5-1
CDR3 protein: CASSSEGRGHGEQYF

J gene: TRBJ2-5
V gene: TRBV5-1
CDR3 protein: CASSLTSGGDETQYF